Below, 30 T cell receptor beta chains from the same sample are listed, as sequenced in a study of blood T cell repertoires in COVID-19 (TCRdb year 2020). Library creation used the immunoSEQ multiplex PCR assay. As stored in TCRdb, this immuneACCESS dataset retains in-frame rearrangements with V and J assigned. A fraction of the clones does not appear; measured against another copy, unresolved V genes explain less than half of the discrepancy, and the remainder lacks a known reason. Counted in this sample were over 45,000 clones; around 82% of them appeared once. Around 5.2% of the sample rests with the top ten. The sample consisted of peripheral blood. Source of these receptors: a human donor in a cohort sampled during active COVID-19.

The chain combines TRBV3-1 (or the pseudogene TRBV3-2) with TRBJ2-7; possibly TRBD1 for D (6 bases). The CDR3 consists of 15 residues. The germline V gene encodes CDR1 LGHDT and CDR2 YNNKEL (reference sequence). The V gene lost 1 base and the J gene lost 2 bases, with 12 bases spanning the gap. The CDR3 nucleotides read TGTGCCAGCAGCCAAGGCAGGGGATCTCCCTACGAGCAGTACTTC. Its protein is CASSQGRGSPYEQYF.

The genes are TRBV5-1 and TRBJ2-3; 11 bases agree with TRBD2. The CDR3 runs to 18 residues. J was trimmed by 0 bases and V by 1 base; bases with no gene match: 7. The germline V gene encodes CDR1 SGHRS and CDR2 YFSETQ. The CDR3 DNA reads TGCGCCAGCAGCTTGAGGGCTAGCGGGGGGCTAAGCACAGATACGCAGTATTTT. This codes for CASSLRASGGLSTDTQYF.

This clone has more than one count but fewer than ten. The rearrangement joins TRBV6-6 to TRBJ2-3; 13 bases fit TRBD2. The J segment lost 0 bases and the V segment lost 5 bases, leaving 11 bases of the junction unmatched. The CDR3 consists of 19 residues. Germline CDR1 MNHNY, CDR2 SVGAGI (reference sequence). The CDR3 sequence is CASSRYILAGGQSTDTQYF. CDR3 in DNA: TGTGCCAGCAGTAGATATATACTAGCGGGGGGGCAAAGCACAGATACGCAGTATTTT.

This clone was seen ten or more times. V and J are TRBV5-5 and TRBJ2-1, with D possibly being TRBD2 (6 bases). Deletions cut 4 bases from V and 6 bases from J, with 17 bases between. The CDR3 is made up of 15 amino acids. Germline-derived CDR1 and CDR2 are SGHKS and YYEKEE (reference sequence). This CDR3 reads CASSLGGSGLNEQFF. The DNA of the CDR3 is TGTGCCAGCAGCCTTGGGGGTAGCGGACTCAATGAGCAGTTCTTC.

This chain connects TRBV6-5 to TRBJ2-3; 10 bases align to TRBD2. V dropped 7 bases and J dropped 5; count of bases not matched to a gene: 9. The CDR3 extends over 15 amino acids. The germline CDR1 and CDR2 sequences are MNHEY and SVGAGI. The CDR3 sequence is CASTPGAGGVDTQYF. CDR3 in DNA: TGTGCCAGCACCCCGGGAGCGGGGGGGGTAGATACGCAGTATTTT.

V gene TRBV6-5 combines with J gene TRBJ2-7; 9 bases are a match to TRBD1. This CDR3 has 15 amino acids. The J segment lost 9 bases and the V segment lost 4 bases, leaving 13 bases of the junction unmatched. Per germline, CDR1 MNHEY and CDR2 SVGAGI. CDR3 sequence: CASSSPPGQGFSQYF. In DNA, the CDR3 is TGTGCCAGCAGTTCGCCCCCGGGACAGGGTTTCTCGCAGTACTTC.

The chain has TRBV6-1 and TRBJ1-2, with a tentative D call TRBD1 (6 bases). The V and J ends lost 2 bases and 7 bases respectively, with 23 bases between them. Germline loops: CDR1 MNHNS, CDR2 SASEGT. The CDR3 consists of 17 residues. The CDR3 protein is CASSEYWIGGAEAGYTF. The CDR3 bases are TGTGCCAGCAGTGAATATTGGATTGGGGGGGCCGAGGCTGGCTACACCTTC.

The chain recombines TRBV30 with TRBJ1-6; D not certain. CDR1 and CDR2 from the germline V gene are GTSNPN and SVGIG (reference sequence). The CDR3 runs to 13 residues. V was clipped by 4 bases and J by 8 bases, with 12 bases between them. DNA of the CDR3: TGTGCCTGGAAGGAATGGGCTGATTCACCCCTCCACTTT. Translating it yields CAWKEWADSPLHF.

The chain couples TRBV9 to TRBJ2-2, with 11 bases identical to TRBD1. After removal of 4 bases from V and 4 bases from J, the junction contained 6 bases not matched to a gene. This CDR3 spans 16 amino acids. The V gene's germline CDR1 is SGDLS and CDR2 YYNGEE. CDR3 in amino acids: CASSLSGQGGTGELFF. CDR3 nucleotide sequence: TGTGCCAGCAGCTTATCGGGACAGGGGGGCACCGGGGAGCTGTTTTTT.

J is TRBJ1-6 and V is TRBV6-5; tentative D call: TRBD1 (6 bases). The CDR3 has 12 amino acids. Germline-derived CDR1 and CDR2 are MNHEY and SVGAGI. With 6 bases removed from V and 6 bases from J, the gap between germline ends came to 6 bases. CDR3 protein: CASRQGNSPLHF. Written as DNA, the CDR3 is TGTGCCAGCAGACAGGGTAATTCACCCCTCCACTTT.

The V and J genes are TRBV6-4 and TRBJ2-3, with TRBD2 identical over 7 bases. The germline V gene encodes CDR1 MRHNA and CDR2 SNTAGT. This CDR3 is 14 amino acids long. After removal of 4 bases from V and 1 base from J, the junction contained 2 bases not matched to a gene. CDR3 region: CASSVAGGTDTQYF. The CDR3 DNA is TGTGCCAGCAGTGTGGCGGGGGGCACAGATACGCAGTATTTT.

The chain carries TRBV19 and TRBJ1-2; D is perhaps TRBD1 (6 bases). The CDR3 is 12 amino acids. Germline lookup yields CDR1 LNHDA and CDR2 SQIVND (reference sequence). Deletions cut 5 bases from V and 8 bases from J, with 12 bases between. The CDR3 sequence is CASSDYREGYTF. As DNA, the CDR3 is TGTGCCAGTAGTGATTACAGGGAAGGCTACACCTTC. Full variable domain (remainder filled in from reference TRBV19 and TRBJ1-2): DGGITQSPKYLFRKEGQNVTLSCEQNLNHDAMYWYRQDPGQGLRLIYYSQIVNDFQKGDIAEGYSVSREKKESFPLTVTSAQKNPTAFYLCASSDYREGYTFGSGTRLTVV.

A single count supports this clone. V usage is TRBV11-1 and J usage is TRBJ2-7; 9 positions match TRBD1. CDR1 and CDR2 (germline): SGHAT, FQDESV (reference sequence). This CDR3 comprises 14 residues. With V trimmed by 1 base and J by 9 bases, 7 bases remained unmatched. The CDR3 loop is CASSLGGTGLRQYF. In DNA, the CDR3 is TGTGCCAGCAGCTTAGGCGGGACAGGGCTTCGGCAGTACTTC.

The V call is TRBV2, the J call TRBJ1-1, with D perhaps matching TRBD1 (6 bases). Germline CDR1 reads SNHLY; CDR2 reads FYNNEI. V was shortened by 5 bases and J by 4 bases, with 14 bases between the two germline ends. The length of the CDR3 is 14 residues. The CDR3, as DNA: TGTGCCAGCAGTTCCCGGACAGTGGGCACTGAAGCTTTCTTT. Residues: CASSSRTVGTEAFF.

The V and J genes are TRBV20-1 and TRBJ1-2; no clear D. Germline loops: CDR1 DFQATT, CDR2 SNEGSKA (reference sequence). The CDR3 spans 11 residues. V shed 0 bases and J shed 4 bases, with 3 bases lying between them. The CDR3 nucleotides are TGCAGTGCTAGAGACAGCTATGGCTACACCTTC. Its translation is CSARDSYGYTF.

This clone was seen just once. One end of the junction does not line up with germline, which may come from a read error. The same CDR3 is also encoded by other DNA sequences in this sample. In DNA form, the CDR3 reads TGTGCCAGTAGCTTACAGGGGGGCACCGGGGAGCTGTTTTTT. Its protein product is CASSLQGGTGELFF. The rearrangement links TRBV5-5 to TRBJ2-2; 8 nucleotides line up with TRBD1. This CDR3 has 14 residues. Germline V CDR1 and CDR2: SGHKS, YYEKEE (reference sequence).

The V call is TRBV30, the J call TRBJ2-3; TRBD1 might be the D (6 bases). This CDR3 is 15 amino acids long. Germline V gene sequence: CDR1 GTSNPN, CDR2 SVGIG (reference sequence). Trimming left V 2 bases short and J 0 bases short, with 12 bases between. This CDR3 reads CAWSRDRPSTDTQYF. The CDR3 DNA follows: TGTGCCTGGAGTCGTGACAGGCCTAGCACAGATACGCAGTATTTT.

J is TRBJ1-1 and V is TRBV21-1; the listed D gene, TRBD1, was not tested against the DNA. TRBV21-1 is given as a pseudogene. CDR3 length: 12 residues. Here the CDR3 reads CAREQGTTEAFF. For the CDR3, the DNA is TGTGCCAGGGAGCAGGGGACCACTGAAGCTTTCTTT.

V gene TRBV6-6 combines with J gene TRBJ1-2; D gene ambiguous. The CDR3 loop spans 11 amino acids. Deletions cut 0 bases from V and 6 bases from J, with 2 bases between. Looked up from germline, CDR1 is MNHNY and CDR2 is SVGAGI (reference sequence). The CDR3 protein is CASSYSNGYTF. The CDR3 nucleotides read TGTGCCAGCAGTTACTCTAATGGCTACACCTTC.

This chain links TRBV3-1 (or the pseudogene TRBV3-2) with TRBJ2-5, with D tentatively TRBD1 (6 bases). Germline V gene lookup returns CDR1 LGHDT and CDR2 YNNKEL (reference sequence). The CDR3 length is 15 residues. Between the trimmed V and J ends, which lost 2 bases and 4 bases, there was a span of 14 bases. The CDR3 nucleotides are TGTGCCAGCAGCCAATGGGGGCCCCTGGGAGAGACCCAGTACTTC. It codes for CASSQWGPLGETQYF.

This CDR3 reads CASRGGYEQYF. The CDR3 nucleotides read TGTGCCAGTAGAGGGGGCTACGAGCAGTACTTC. The chain employs TRBV19 and TRBJ2-7; TRBD1 is a possible D gene (6 bases). The germline CDR1 and CDR2 sequences are LNHDA and SQIVND (reference sequence). Trimming removed 6 bases at V and 3 bases at J, with 6 bases between. The CDR3 runs to 11 residues.

The chain uses TRBV29-1 and TRBJ1-6, with D unclear. The germline CDR1 and CDR2 sequences are SQVTM and ANQGSEA. CDR3 length: 13 residues. V was pared by 4 bases and J by 5 bases, with 9 bases between. The CDR3: CSVADGNNSPLHF. In DNA, the CDR3 is TGCAGCGTTGCCGACGGGAATAATTCACCCCTCCACTTT.

This clone was seen once. The J gene is TRBJ2-3, the V gene TRBV7-3, with 12 bases fitting TRBD2. CDR1 and CDR2 (germline): SGHTA, FQGTGA. The CDR3 is 15 amino acids. Losses at the gene ends were 8 bases for V and 6 bases for J; bases not matched to a gene: 9. The CDR3: CASGKLAGGPDTQYF. CDR3 coding DNA: TGTGCCAGCGGCAAACTAGCGGGGGGTCCGGATACGCAGTATTTT.

J is TRBJ2-7 and V is TRBV21-1; TRBD1 is the table's D call and was not checked against the DNA. TRBV21-1 is labeled a pseudogene. The CDR3 is made up of 13 amino acids. The CDR3 region is CASRWTGAYEQYF. The CDR3 DNA sequence: TGTGCCAGCAGGTGGACAGGGGCCTACGAGCAGTACTTC.

This chain links TRBV27 with TRBJ1-5; 7 nucleotides line up with TRBD1. The germline gives CDR1 MNHEY, CDR2 SMNVEV (reference sequence). J gave up 6 bases and V 8 bases, and 4 bases lay outside the gene matches. This CDR3 is built from 12 residues. The CDR3 DNA reads as TGTGCCAGCGCCACAGGGGTTCAGCCCCAGCATTTT. Its protein is CASATGVQPQHF.

The J gene is TRBJ1-5, the V gene TRBV11-2; D is unresolved. Trimming removed 1 base from V and 3 bases from J, with 4 bases in between. This CDR3 comprises 13 residues. From germline, CDR1 is SGHAT and CDR2 FQNNGV. Here the CDR3 reads CASSLGLNQPQHF. The CDR3 DNA reads as TGTGCCAGCAGCTTAGGACTCAATCAGCCCCAGCATTTT.

This chain uses TRBV12-3 or TRBV12-4 with TRBJ1-6; D is uncertain. V lost 5 bases and J 11 bases, leaving 13 bases between the germline ends. The length of the CDR3 is 13 residues. In DNA form, the CDR3 reads TGTGCCAGCAGTCTTGGAGCTGCGGCACCCCTCCACTTT. Translating gives CASSLGAAAPLHF.

The chain recombines TRBV21-1 with TRBJ2-2; no DNA check was done on the table's D call, TRBD2. TRBV21-1 is a pseudogene. This CDR3 spans 14 amino acids. The CDR3 nucleotides are TGTGCCAGCACCAACGCGGGGGGGAGGAGGGAGCTGTTTTTT. Protein sequence: CASTNAGGRRELFF.

This chain uses TRBV6-6 with TRBJ1-4; D may be TRBD1 (6 bases). Trimming removed 5 bases at V and 0 bases at J, with 10 bases between. This CDR3 region has 15 residues. Germline V gene sequence: CDR1 MNHNY, CDR2 SVGAGI (reference sequence). CDR3 bases: TGTGCCAGCAGTGGACAGAAAGCAACTAATGAAAAACTGTTTTTT. Encoded protein: CASSGQKATNEKLFF.

This rearrangement joins TRBV27 to TRBJ1-2; 8 bases match TRBD1. This CDR3 has 16 residues. The J segment lost 4 bases and the V segment lost 1 base, leaving 8 bases of the junction unmatched. Germline lookup yields CDR1 MNHEY and CDR2 SMNVEV (reference sequence). The CDR3 DNA follows: TGTGCCAGCAGTTTATTTTCCCCGACAGGGGCCTATGGCTACACCTTC. It translates to CASSLFSPTGAYGYTF.